The table lists the clone carrying this T cell receptor beta chain with a few counts. As originally analysed: Amplified reference gene primers provided the basis for estimating nucleated cell counts. Sequencing was performed with immunoSEQ multiplex PCR; in TCRdb, only in-frame clones are kept and a portion is missing. V and J calls and clone size come straight from that table; D and trimming were deduced from the DNA. The table shows about 470,000 clones, with around 87% occurring only once. The data originate from a study of blood T cell repertoires in COVID-19. The V gene's germline CDR1 is LGHNT and CDR2 FRNRAP. The CDR3 is 17 amino acids. V lost 0 bases, J lost 6 bases, and 11 bases stayed unmatched.

Material: PBMCs or T cells enriched from blood (not recorded which). The TCR originated in a woman aged 18-29 years who had recovered from COVID-19. The V and J genes are TRBV12-5 and TRBJ1-2, with TRBD1 identical over 9 bases. The CDR3 DNA sequence: TGTGCTAGTGGTTTGGTCGTGACAGGGGGGAGGTTCAATGGCTACACCTTC. Translated: CASGLVVTGGRFNGYTF.